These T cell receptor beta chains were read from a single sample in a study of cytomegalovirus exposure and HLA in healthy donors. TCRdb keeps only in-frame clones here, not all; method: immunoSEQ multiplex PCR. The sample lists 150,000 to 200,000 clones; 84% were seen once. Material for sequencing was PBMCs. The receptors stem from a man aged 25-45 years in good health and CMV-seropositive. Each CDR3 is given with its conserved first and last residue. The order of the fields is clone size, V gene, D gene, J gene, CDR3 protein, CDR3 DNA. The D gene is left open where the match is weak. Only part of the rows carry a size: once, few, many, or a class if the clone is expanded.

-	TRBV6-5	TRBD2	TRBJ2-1	CASSYSGGGADNEQFF	TGTGCCAGCAGTTACTCAGGCGGGGGGGCCGACAATGAGCAGTTCTTC
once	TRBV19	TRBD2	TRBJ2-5	CASNSASGGRETQYF	TGTGCCAGCAACTCAGCGTCGGGGGGGAGGGAGACCCAGTACTTC
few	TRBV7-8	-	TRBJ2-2	CASSLRGYTGELFF	TGTGCCAGCAGCCTACGGGGGTACACCGGGGAGCTGTTTTTT
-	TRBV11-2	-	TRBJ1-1	CASSSGPGMSTEAFF	TGTGCCAGCAGCTCCGGACCGGGAATGAGCACTGAAGCTTTCTTT
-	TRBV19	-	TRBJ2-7	CASSARTLQGPYEQYF	TGTGCCAGTAGTGCCCGGACCCTACAGGGACCCTACGAGCAGTACTTC
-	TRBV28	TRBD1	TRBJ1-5	CASSTGGNQPQHF	TGTGCCAGCAGCACAGGGGGCAATCAGCCCCAGCATTTT
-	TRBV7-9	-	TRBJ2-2	CASSLGTVYTGELFF	TGTGCCAGCAGCTTAGGGACAGTTTACACCGGGGAGCTGTTTTTT
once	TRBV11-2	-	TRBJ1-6	CASSLEASNSPLHF	TGTGCCAGCAGCTTAGAGGCAAGTAATTCACCCCTCCACTTT
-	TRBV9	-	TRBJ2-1	CASSVEGRGQVF	TGTGCCAGCAGCGTAGAGGGGCGTGGTCAGGTCTTC
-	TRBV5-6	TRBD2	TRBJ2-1	CASSLGTTRNEQFF	TGTGCCAGCAGCCTCGGGACTACTCGCAATGAGCAGTTCTTC
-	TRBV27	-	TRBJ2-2	CASSLLSVTGELFF	TGTGCCAGCAGTTTACTTTCCGTCACCGGGGAGCTGTTTTTT
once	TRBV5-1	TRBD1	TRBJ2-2	CASSLRGTANTGELFF	TGCGCCAGCAGCTTGAGAGGGACAGCCAACACCGGGGAGCTGTTTTTT
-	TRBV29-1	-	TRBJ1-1	CSVQLPPRNTEAFF	TGCAGCGTGCAACTCCCTCCCCGGAACACTGAAGCTTTCTTT
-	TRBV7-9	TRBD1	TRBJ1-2	CASSLDRGYGYTF	TGTGCCAGCAGCTTGGACAGGGGCTATGGCTACACCTTC
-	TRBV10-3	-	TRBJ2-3	CAISPGLGDTQYF	TGTGCCATCAGCCCTGGACTGGGAGATACGCAGTATTTT
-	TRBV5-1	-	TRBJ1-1	CASGRQENTEAFF	TGCGCCAGCGGGCGACAGGAGAACACTGAAGCTTTCTTT
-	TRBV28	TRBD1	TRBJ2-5	CASSSRRTGGQETQYF	TGTGCCAGCAGTTCTCGGCGGACAGGGGGCCAAGAGACCCAGTACTTC
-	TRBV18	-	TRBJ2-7	CASSPRRGYEQYF	TGTGCCAGCTCACCAAGGCGGGGCTACGAGCAGTACTTC
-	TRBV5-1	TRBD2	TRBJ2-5	CASSFGGLAGGLETQYF	TGCGCCAGCAGCTTTGGCGGGCTAGCGGGGGGGCTAGAGACCCAGTACTTC
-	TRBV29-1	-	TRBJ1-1	CSVDSGARTEAFF	TGCAGCGTTGATTCGGGAGCACGTACTGAAGCTTTCTTT
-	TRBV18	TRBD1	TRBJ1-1	CASSRDRDGTEAFF	TGTGCCAGCTCAAGGGACAGGGACGGCACTGAAGCTTTCTTT
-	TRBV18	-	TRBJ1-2	CASSPTGVNYGYTF	TGTGCCAGCTCACCAACAGGAGTTAACTATGGCTACACCTTC
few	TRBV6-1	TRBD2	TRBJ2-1	CASSENSGGTYNEQFF	TGTGCCAGCAGTGAAAATAGCGGGGGGACCTACAATGAGCAGTTCTTC
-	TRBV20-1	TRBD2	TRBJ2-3	CGGGPTDTQYF	TGCGGCGGGGGGCCCACAGATACGCAGTATTTT
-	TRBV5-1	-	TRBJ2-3	CASSWRGPDTQYF	TGCGCCAGCAGCTGGAGGGGGCCGGATACGCAGTATTTT
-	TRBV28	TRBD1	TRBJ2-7	CASSSPTGSYEQYF	TGTGCCAGCAGCTCTCCGACAGGGTCCTACGAGCAGTACTTC
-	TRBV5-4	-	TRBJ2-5	CASSLGVAERETQYF	TGTGCCAGCAGCTTGGGGGTAGCCGAGCGGGAGACCCAGTACTTC
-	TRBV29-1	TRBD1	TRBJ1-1	CSVAGTGGRWAEDTEAFF	TGCAGCGTCGCGGGGACAGGGGGCCGGTGGGCGGAGGACACTGAAGCTTTCTTT
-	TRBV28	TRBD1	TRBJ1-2	CASSTDRGSRGYTF	TGTGCCAGCAGTACCGACAGGGGGTCTCGCGGCTACACCTTC
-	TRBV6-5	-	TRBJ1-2	CASSYENSYGYTF	TGTGCCAGCAGTTATGAGAACAGCTATGGCTACACCTTC